The 28 T cell receptor beta chains presented below share a single source sample, sequenced in a study of blood T cells in healthy people across ages. Combining a sample-barcoded 5' primer with a J-beta primer mix, a second PCR ran for roughly 7 to 11 cycles. TCRdb re-called the 5' RACE reads through MiXCR, storing one row per CDR3 protein. The data contain hundreds of thousands of distinct CDR3 sequences, approximately 40% of them singletons. Sequenced material: blood. These receptors were obtained from a man aged 80 or over in good health.

The chain employs TRBV6-6 and TRBJ2-7, with D maybe TRBD2 (7 bases). Trimming cost V 6 bases and J 1 base, with 19 bases left between them. The CDR3 loop spans 16 amino acids. The germline V gene has CDR1 MNHNY and CDR2 SVGAGI (reference sequence). DNA for the CDR3: TGTGCCAGCAGCCCAGGGAGGGGCAGGGGATCCTACGAGCAGTACTTC. As protein: CASSPGRGRGSYEQYF.

Of note for this clonotype: Germline is not matched at one junction end, which may reflect a read error. The chain recombines TRBV5-4 with TRBJ2-1; TRBD2 agrees at 7 bases. Germline V gives CDR1 SGHNT, CDR2 YYREEE (reference sequence). The CDR3 extends over 15 amino acids. The CDR3 here is CASSRNQRGDNEQFF. The DNA for the CDR3 is TGTGCTAGCAGCCGAAATCAGCGGGGTGACAATGAGCAGTTCTTC.

This chain links TRBV10-3 with TRBJ2-3; D is possibly TRBD2 (6 bases). The CDR3 is 14 residues long. Between the trimmed V and J ends, which lost 3 bases and 1 base, there was a span of 8 bases. The V gene's germline CDR1 is ENHRY and CDR2 SYGVKD. The CDR3, as DNA: TGTGCCATCAGTGAAGGCGGGGGCACAGATACGCAGTATTTT. It is translated as CAISEGGGTDTQYF.

Concerning this clonotype: A junction boundary mismatches the germline segment, possibly from a read error. V usage is TRBV7-2 and J usage is TRBJ2-3; 13 nucleotides match TRBD2. This CDR3 has 18 amino acids. Germline lookup yields CDR1 SGHTA and CDR2 FQGNSA. Written as DNA, the CDR3 is TGTGTCAGCAGCCCGTGGACTAGCGGGAGAGGGCCCACAGATACGCAGTATTTT. Translation gives CVSSPWTSGRGPTDTQYF.

This clonotype was seen more than once but under ten times. This rearrangement joins TRBV20-1 to TRBJ2-7; weak D call: TRBD1 (5 bases). V dropped 7 bases and J dropped 0 bases, with 13 bases sitting between them. The CDR3 extends over 13 amino acids. Germline V lookup: CDR1 DFQATT, CDR2 SNEGSKA (reference sequence). CDR3 protein: CSGAGRSSYEQYF. For the CDR3, the DNA is TGCAGTGGGGCAGGGCGGAGCTCCTACGAGCAGTACTTC.

This clonotype was detected a few times. The rearrangement uses TRBV15 and TRBJ1-2, with 7 bases aligning to TRBD1. Losses at the gene ends were 5 bases for V and 4 bases for J; bases not matched to a gene: 4. This CDR3 is 13 amino acids long. CDR1 and CDR2 from the germline V gene are LNHNV and YYDKDF (reference sequence). In DNA, the CDR3 is TGTGCCACCAGCCAAGACAGGGTCTATGGCTACACCTTC. This codes for CATSQDRVYGYTF.

The gene calls are TRBV7-2 and TRBJ2-1; a possible D gene is TRBD2 (6 bases). This CDR3 is built from 14 residues. In germline, CDR1 is SGHTA, CDR2 FQGNSA. Trimming removed 5 bases at V and 4 bases at J, with 12 bases between. In nucleotides, the CDR3 is TGTGCCAGCAGCCCCGGAGGGTATTACAATGAGCAGTTCTTC. This translates into CASSPGGYYNEQFF.

This clonotype has ten or more counts. J is TRBJ2-5 and V is TRBV12-3 or TRBV12-4; D gene unclear. The length of the CDR3 is 12 residues. V lost 2 bases, J lost 0 bases, and 1 base lay in between. For the CDR3, the DNA is TGTGCCAGCAGTTTACACCAAGAGACCCAGTACTTC. It encodes CASSLHQETQYF.

This clonotype was detected a few times. The chain's CDR3 is CAWSADRGTYGYTF. The CDR3 DNA sequence: TGTGCCTGGAGCGCGGACAGGGGAACATATGGCTACACCTTC. The chain carries TRBV30 and TRBJ1-2; 9 positions match TRBD1. The CDR3 is 14 amino acids. CDR1 is GTSNPN, CDR2 SVGIG, per germline (reference sequence). The ends lost 3 bases at V and 5 bases at J; junction bases unmatched: 7.

The chain joins TRBV29-1 to TRBJ1-6, with D tentatively TRBD1 (6 bases). This CDR3 has 13 amino acids. V was pared by 6 bases and J by 8 bases, with 14 bases between. CDR1 is SQVTM and CDR2 is ANQGSEA in the germline V gene. CDR3: CSVETGPDSPLHF. CDR3 in DNA: TGCAGCGTGGAAACAGGGCCCGATTCACCCCTCCACTTT.

This chain connects TRBV28 to TRBJ2-5; either TRBD1 or TRBD2 may supply D (5 bases each). Trimming pared 2 bases from V and 7 bases from J, leaving 14 bases between. This CDR3 contains 14 residues. The V gene's germline CDR1 is MDHEN and CDR2 SYDVKM. Here the CDR3 reads CASSLGTGPGTQYF. In nucleotides, the CDR3 is TGTGCCAGCAGTTTAGGGACGGGGCCCGGGACCCAGTACTTC.

The chain joins TRBV12-5 to TRBJ2-7; D gene ambiguous. Between the trimmed V and J ends, which lost 0 bases and 4 bases, there was a span of 13 bases. The germline CDR1 and CDR2 sequences are LGHNT and FRNRAP. The CDR3 runs to 15 residues. CDR3: CASGLVQGPTYEQYF. The CDR3, as DNA: TGTGCTAGTGGTTTGGTACAAGGCCCAACTTACGAGCAGTACTTC. Together with reference TRBV12-5 and TRBJ2-7, the CDR3 gives the full variable domain: DARVTQTPRHKVTEMGQEVTMRCQPILGHNTVFWYRQTMMQGLELLAYFRNRAPLDDSGMPKDRFSAEMPDATLATLKIQPSEPRDSAVYFCASGLVQGPTYEQYFGPGTRLTVT.

V and J are TRBV20-1 and TRBJ2-1; 15 bases line up with TRBD2. CDR1 and CDR2 (germline): DFQATT, SNEGSKA (reference sequence). The CDR3 length is 19 residues. V dropped 0 bases and J dropped 4; count of bases not matched to a gene: 10. The DNA for the CDR3 is TGCAGTGCTAGAGATCTGCCAGGGACTAGCGGGAGGATTTACAATGAGCAGTTCTTC. It codes for CSARDLPGTSGRIYNEQFF.

This chain uses TRBV13 with TRBJ2-3; 7 bases match TRBD1. This CDR3 is 16 amino acids long. Germline trimming cut 0 bases from V and 5 bases from J; bases unmatched to any gene: 8. Germline loops: CDR1 PRHDT, CDR2 FYEKMQ (reference sequence). The CDR3 nucleotides are TGTGCCAGCAGCTTAGGCCCTGACAGGGTCGAAGATACGCAGTATTTT. Translated: CASSLGPDRVEDTQYF.

The chain has TRBV7-2 and TRBJ1-2; 7 bases fit TRBD1. This CDR3 spans 13 amino acids. Germline lookup yields CDR1 SGHTA and CDR2 FQGNSA. Trimming cost V 0 bases and J 7 bases; bases outside gene matches: 2. The CDR3 is CASSLATGSGYTF. Here the CDR3 DNA reads TGTGCCAGCAGCTTAGCGACAGGGTCTGGCTACACCTTC.

This sequence joins TRBV7-2 and TRBJ2-3; 11 nucleotides line up with TRBD2. Germline V gene sequence: CDR1 SGHTA, CDR2 FQGNSA. V lost 5 bases, J lost 1 base, and 11 bases stayed unmatched. The CDR3 has 18 residues. CDR3 DNA: TGTGCCAGCAGCCCGACTAGCGGGACGTTGGGGGGCACAGATACGCAGTATTTT. Translated: CASSPTSGTLGGTDTQYF.

This clonotype came up a few times. The CDR3 DNA reads TGCAGTGCTAGGACCCGGGGACTGGTCGGGGATGAGCAGTTCTTC. Its translation: CSARTRGLVGDEQFF. The chain recombines TRBV20-1 with TRBJ2-1, with a tentative D call TRBD2 (6 bases). Trimming cost V 3 bases and J 8 bases, with 20 bases left between them. The length of the CDR3 is 15 residues. The V gene's germline CDR1 is DFQATT and CDR2 SNEGSKA (reference sequence).

This clonotype was counted a few times. The chain employs TRBV18 and TRBJ1-1; 9 nucleotides align to TRBD1. CDR1 is KGHSH and CDR2 is LQKENI in the germline V gene. The CDR3 is 14 residues long. V was clipped by 6 bases and J by 5 bases; unmatched bases: 7. CDR3 residues: CASSRDRVATEAFF. Here the CDR3 DNA reads TGTGCCAGCTCGCGGGACAGGGTGGCGACTGAAGCTTTCTTT.

The chain combines TRBV7-2 with TRBJ2-5; D is uncertain. This CDR3 is built from 14 residues. The V end lost 5 bases, the J end lost 5 bases, and 15 bases lay between the germline ends. Per the germline V gene, CDR1 is SGHTA and CDR2 is FQGNSA. CDR3 bases: TGTGCCAGCAGCCCCGTCGCCAAGAGTGAGACCCAGTACTTC. The encoded protein is CASSPVAKSETQYF. Full variable domain (missing parts from reference TRBV7-2 and TRBJ2-5): GAGVSQSPSNKVTEKGKDVELRCDPISGHTALYWYRQSLGQGLEFLIYFQGNSAPDKSGLPSDRFSAERTGGSVSTLTIQRTQQEDSAVYLCASSPVAKSETQYFGPGTRLLVL.

This clonotype was detected a few times. The V and J genes are TRBV3-1 and TRBJ2-6, with D tentatively TRBD2 (6 bases). Germline CDR1 is LGHDT and CDR2 is YNNKEL (reference sequence). V was trimmed by 4 bases and J by 4 bases, leaving 20 bases between them. The CDR3 is 18 residues long. The chain's CDR3 is CASSPHRTGGAGANVLTF. DNA of the CDR3: TGTGCCAGCAGCCCACATAGGACCGGAGGGGCCGGGGCCAACGTCCTGACTTTC.

The sample holds many counts of this clonotype. V is TRBV18 and J is TRBJ2-7, with 8 bases lining up with TRBD1. J was trimmed by 0 bases and V by 2 bases; bases with no gene match: 12. CDR1 and CDR2 (germline): KGHSH, LQKENI. CDR3 length: 18 amino acids. The CDR3 nucleotides read TGTGCCAGCTCACCATTCCCCGCTGGGACAGGATTCTCCTACGAGCAGTACTTC. It is translated as CASSPFPAGTGFSYEQYF.

This clonotype has a handful of counts. The gene calls are TRBV6-6 and TRBJ2-7; 9 nucleotides line up with TRBD1. V lost 7 bases to trimming and J lost 7 bases; unmatched junction nucleotides: 11. Germline loops: CDR1 MNHNY, CDR2 SVGAGI (reference sequence). The CDR3 length is 14 residues. This CDR3 is CASNQDRGFGEQYF. As DNA, the CDR3 is TGTGCCAGCAACCAGGACAGGGGATTCGGGGAGCAGTACTTC.

This clonotype has just one count. The chain uses TRBV3-1 and TRBJ2-7, with D possibly being TRBD1 (6 bases). TRBJ2-5 explains the end of the DNA better; the J call may be wrong. Germline V gives CDR1 LGHDT, CDR2 YNNKEL (reference sequence). The CDR3 length is 15 residues. CDR3: CASSKHLSGEETQYF. In nucleotides, the CDR3 is TGTGCCAGCAGCAAGCACCTTTCAGGGGAAGAGACCCAGTACTTC.

This clonotype was counted only a few times. The CDR3 DNA sequence: TGTGCCAGCAGCCCCCGGGAAACCCAAACCTACGAGCAGTACTTC. This translates into CASSPRETQTYEQYF. V and J are TRBV7-2 and TRBJ2-7, with D possibly being TRBD2 (5 bases). Deletions cut 5 bases from V and 2 bases from J, with 16 bases between. CDR1 and CDR2 from the germline V gene are SGHTA and FQGNSA. This CDR3 has 15 amino acids.

The chain couples TRBV18 to TRBJ2-1, with 7 bases aligning to TRBD2. Germline V gene lookup returns CDR1 KGHSH and CDR2 LQKENI. The CDR3 contains 15 residues. V gave up 3 bases and J gave up 11 bases; unmatched junction bases: 13. In DNA form, the CDR3 reads TGTGCCAGCTCACCGAGTAATGGGGGAGGGCCGAAGCAGTTCTTC. Its protein product is CASSPSNGGGPKQFF.

V gene TRBV9 combines with J gene TRBJ2-1; D possibly matches TRBD1 or TRBD2 (6 bases each). This CDR3 has 16 amino acids. Germline CDR1 and CDR2: SGDLS and YYNGEE. V was shortened by 4 bases and J by 13 bases, with 27 bases between the two germline ends. CDR3: CASSPSLALGGGHQFF. The DNA for the CDR3 is TGTGCCAGCAGCCCCTCGTTAGCTTTGGGGGGCGGACATCAGTTCTTC.

This clonotype came up many times. This chain uses TRBV6-5 with TRBJ2-7; tentatively, D is TRBD1 (7 bases). This CDR3 contains 17 residues. With 0 bases removed from V and 3 bases from J, the gap between germline ends came to 18 bases. Germline CDR1 is MNHEY and CDR2 is SVGAGI. The CDR3 protein is CASSYSGGSAGGYEQYF. The DNA of the CDR3 is TGTGCCAGCAGTTACTCCGGAGGGTCTGCAGGGGGCTACGAGCAGTACTTC.

The chain has TRBV6-2 or TRBV6-3 and TRBJ2-2, with D perhaps TRBD2 (5 bases). The CDR3 is 15 residues long. Germline lookup yields CDR1 MNHEY and CDR2 SVGEGT. V gave up 4 bases and J gave up 0 bases, with 9 bases separating them. Here the CDR3 reads CASSLEGSNTGELFF. The CDR3 DNA reads as TGTGCCAGCAGTTTAGAGGGTTCGAACACCGGGGAGCTGTTTTTT.